The 12 T cell receptor beta chains below come from one sample, sequenced in a study of blood T cell repertoires in COVID-19. Libraries were prepared by immunoSEQ multiplex PCR; TCRdb keeps only in-frame clonotypes and omits some of them. This table has under 250,000 clones, 75% to 90% appearing once. Material: peripheral blood. All receptors come from a man aged 40-50 years with acute or convalescent COVID-19.

The chain recombines TRBV7-9 with TRBJ2-7, with 11 nucleotides matching TRBD1. J gave up 4 bases and V 4 bases, and 12 bases lay outside the gene matches. The CDR3 is 17 residues long. CDR1 and CDR2 from the germline V gene are SEHNR and FQNEAQ (reference sequence). CDR3 sequence reads: CASSSPGWGTGGYEQYF. CDR3 nucleotide sequence: TGTGCCAGCAGCTCACCCGGTTGGGGGACAGGGGGTTACGAGCAGTACTTC. The entire variable domain, with the rest obtained from reference TRBV7-9 and TRBJ2-7, is as follows: DTGVSQNPRHKITKRGQNVTFRCDPISEHNRLYWYRQTLGQGPEFLTYFQNEAQLEKSRLLSDRFSAERPKGSFSTLEIQRTEQGDSAMYLCASSSPGWGTGGYEQYFGPGTRLTVT.

The V call is TRBV7-9, the J call TRBJ1-5; D perhaps matches TRBD1 (5 bases). The CDR3 has 15 amino acids. V lost 5 bases, J lost 0 bases, and 11 bases lay in between. Germline V gene sequence: CDR1 SEHNR, CDR2 FQNEAQ (reference sequence). In DNA, the CDR3 is TGTGCCAGCAGCGGAGGGGCTTATAGCAATCAGCCCCAGCATTTT. Its translation: CASSGGAYSNQPQHF. Supplemented by reference TRBV7-9 and TRBJ1-5, the full variable domain reads DTGVSQNPRHKITKRGQNVTFRCDPISEHNRLYWYRQTLGQGPEFLTYFQNEAQLEKSRLLSDRFSAERPKGSFSTLEIQRTEQGDSAMYLCASSGGAYSNQPQHFGDGTRLSIL.

This chain connects TRBV5-6 to TRBJ1-1, with a weak D call TRBD1 (5 bases). This CDR3 region has 15 residues. CDR1 and CDR2 from the germline V gene are SGHDT and YYEEEE. Trimming took off 0 bases at V and 0 bases at J, with 9 bases between the two ends. The CDR3 sequence: CASSLAGGVNTEAFF. The CDR3 DNA reads as TGTGCCAGCAGCTTGGCCGGGGGGGTGAACACTGAAGCTTTCTTT.

This clone has just a few counts. The genes are TRBV6-5 and TRBJ1-1; D not certain. The CDR3 runs 14 residues. V lost 6 bases, J lost 2 bases, and 13 bases lay in between. Germline CDR1 reads MNHEY; CDR2 reads SVGAGI. CDR3 residues: CASRRVRGNTEAFF. The CDR3 nucleotides are TGTGCCAGCAGACGAGTGAGAGGTAACACTGAAGCTTTCTTT.

This sequence joins TRBV27 and TRBJ2-7; 8 bases line up with TRBD2. The CDR3 spans 14 residues. After removal of 6 bases from V and 0 bases from J, the junction contained 4 bases not matched to a gene. Germline loops: CDR1 MNHEY, CDR2 SMNVEV (reference sequence). CDR3 sequence (DNA): TGTGCCAGCAGCCGACTAGCGAGCTCCTACGAGCAGTACTTC. Amino acids: CASSRLASSYEQYF.

CDR3 nucleotides: TGTGCCAGCAGCTCTGAAACAGGGTCTCAGCCCCAGCATTTT. This gives the protein CASSSETGSQPQHF. The rearrangement links TRBV11-2 to TRBJ1-5, with D possibly matching TRBD1 (6 bases). Between the trimmed V and J ends, which lost 4 bases and 6 bases, there was a span of 13 bases. This CDR3 comprises 14 residues. Germline V gene lookup returns CDR1 SGHAT and CDR2 FQNNGV.

The chain combines TRBV27 with TRBJ2-7, with D unresolved. Germline loops: CDR1 MNHEY, CDR2 SMNVEV (reference sequence). The CDR3 contains 13 residues. Trimming shortened V by 5 bases and J by 4 bases, and 12 bases separated the two germline ends. The DNA of the CDR3 is TGTGCCAGCAGTACCACGACACCTTACGAGCAGTACTTC. This sequence encodes CASSTTTPYEQYF.

The chain links TRBV5-1 to TRBJ1-1, with 9 bases aligning to TRBD1. Germline lookup yields CDR1 SGHRS and CDR2 YFSETQ. After removal of 2 bases from V and 0 bases from J, the junction contained 11 bases not matched to a gene. The CDR3 covers 18 residues. The CDR3 sequence is CASSFLGQGSGMNTEAFF. The CDR3 DNA follows: TGCGCCAGCAGCTTCCTAGGACAGGGGTCGGGCATGAACACTGAAGCTTTCTTT.

This sequence joins TRBV28 and TRBJ2-1; TRBD2 matches 13 bases. The CDR3 length is 19 residues. The junction had 12 bases not matched to a gene; V was cut back by 6 bases and J by 1 base. Germline CDR1 is MDHEN and CDR2 is SYDVKM. DNA for the CDR3: TGTGCCAGCAGACAAACTCCGGGACTAGCGGGAAGTTCCTACAATGAGCAGTTCTTC. It yields the protein CASRQTPGLAGSSYNEQFF.

This chain links TRBV28 with TRBJ2-1, with TRBD2 identical over 7 bases. Trimming took 2 bases from V and 9 from J; bases not matched to a gene: 16. The CDR3 is made up of 17 amino acids. The germline V gene encodes CDR1 MDHEN and CDR2 SYDVKM. This chain's CDR3 is CASSLRLGLVDFFEQFF. CDR3 nucleotides: TGTGCCAGCAGTTTAAGGTTAGGACTAGTAGATTTTTTTGAGCAGTTCTTC.

The CDR3 spells CASSQQSRTEAFF. CDR3 DNA sequence: TGTGCCAGCAGCCAACAGTCCAGGACTGAAGCTTTCTTT. The rearrangement joins TRBV3-1 (or the pseudogene TRBV3-2) to TRBJ1-1; D gene uncertain. The CDR3 extends over 13 amino acids. Deletions cut 2 bases from V and 5 bases from J, with 9 bases between. The V gene's germline CDR1 is LGHDT and CDR2 YNNKEL (reference sequence).

The rearrangement joins TRBV11-2 to TRBJ2-6; unclear D gene. Germline V gene lookup returns CDR1 SGHAT and CDR2 FQNNGV. The ends were cut back, 0 bases at V and 2 bases at J, with 5 bases in the middle. CDR3 length: 15 amino acids. The CDR3 bases are TGTGCCAGCAGCTTAGAACACACTGGGGCCAACGTCCTGACTTTC. This sequence encodes CASSLEHTGANVLTF.